Each of the 20 T cell receptor beta chains below was sequenced from the same sample in a study of blood T cell repertoires in COVID-19. The repertoire was sequenced with immunoSEQ multiplex PCR; TCRdb's copy has only in-frame clones and lacks some. This table holds 150,000 to 200,000 clones, about 85% found once. Sequences were obtained from peripheral blood. Receptors originate from a man between 18 and 29 years old with acute or convalescent COVID-19.

The chain uses TRBV18 and TRBJ2-3; 9 nucleotides match TRBD2. V was clipped by 3 bases and J by 1 base; unmatched bases: 5. CDR1 KGHSH and CDR2 LQKENI come from the germline V gene. This CDR3 has 16 residues. CDR3 sequence reads: CASSPWIAGGTDTQYF. CDR3 sequence (DNA): TGTGCCAGCTCACCTTGGATAGCGGGGGGCACAGATACGCAGTATTTT.

This chain connects TRBV15 to TRBJ2-3; D perhaps matches TRBD2 (5 bases). With 11 bases removed from V and 0 bases from J, the gap between germline ends came to 15 bases. Per germline, CDR1 LNHNV and CDR2 YYDKDF (reference sequence). The CDR3 sequence is 14 residues long. CDR3 sequence (DNA): TGTGCCTCCCGACCTAGCCCTAGCACAGATACGCAGTATTTT. This sequence encodes CASRPSPSTDTQYF.

The genes are TRBV14 and TRBJ2-5, with no clear D. This CDR3 has 12 residues. The V end lost 1 base, the J end lost 7 bases, and 7 bases lay between the germline ends. In germline, CDR1 is SGHDN, CDR2 FVKESK. CDR3 DNA sequence: TGTGCCAGCAGCCAAGTTGACTCGACCCAGTACTTC. This translates into CASSQVDSTQYF.

V and J are TRBV7-2 and TRBJ2-3; 9 bases align to TRBD2. The V gene end was trimmed by 5 bases and the J gene end by 7 bases; junction bases not matched to a gene: 10. Germline V gene sequence: CDR1 SGHTA, CDR2 FQGNSA. The length of the CDR3 is 15 residues. CDR3 nucleotide sequence: TGTGCCAGCAGCGGGCCTCGCGGGGGGGCGAATACGCAGTATTTT. Translated: CASSGPRGGANTQYF.

The rearrangement uses TRBV5-4 and TRBJ1-6; TRBD1 might be the D (5 bases). V lost 0 bases to trimming and J lost 10 bases, with 14 bases between them. From germline, CDR1 is SGHNT and CDR2 YYREEE (reference sequence). This CDR3 has 15 residues. CDR3 sequence reads: CASSLDWQGGSPLHF. The CDR3 bases are TGTGCCAGCAGCTTGGATTGGCAGGGAGGGTCACCCCTCCACTTT.

The chain carries TRBV5-4 and TRBJ2-3; TRBD2 agrees at 8 bases. The CDR3 covers 16 residues. Trimming at V came to 1 base and at J to 6 bases, leaving 10 bases not matched to a gene. Germline loops: CDR1 SGHNT, CDR2 YYREEE (reference sequence). CDR3 DNA sequence: TGTGCCAGCAGCTTGTTTGGTCGGGGGGGCCTGGATACGCAGTATTTT. Protein: CASSLFGRGGLDTQYF.

This clone has a handful of counts. The chain recombines TRBV27 with TRBJ1-2; 10 bases fit TRBD1. Looked up from germline, CDR1 is MNHEY and CDR2 is SMNVEV (reference sequence). CDR3 length: 16 amino acids. With V trimmed by 2 bases and J by 2 bases, 5 bases remained unmatched. The chain's CDR3 is CASSLKGTGANYGYTF. CDR3 nucleotides: TGTGCCAGCAGTTTAAAGGGGACAGGGGCCAACTATGGCTACACCTTC.

The chain uses TRBV5-1 and TRBJ1-1; tentatively, D is TRBD1 (5 bases). Germline V gene lookup returns CDR1 SGHRS and CDR2 YFSETQ. The CDR3 runs to 13 residues. The germline V and J ends were trimmed by 2 bases and 1 base, with 6 bases remaining between them. In DNA form, the CDR3 reads TGCGCCAGCAGCTTCCAGGGGAACACTGAAGCTTTCTTT. Residues: CASSFQGNTEAFF.

V and J are TRBV2 and TRBJ2-3; 10 bases are a match to TRBD1. The CDR3 has 15 amino acids. The V gene end was trimmed by 4 bases and the J gene end by 4 bases; junction bases not matched to a gene: 5. Germline V gene sequence: CDR1 SNHLY, CDR2 FYNNEI. In DNA, the CDR3 is TGTGCCAGCAGTGCGACAGGGGGCTGGGCAGATACGCAGTATTTT. Translated: CASSATGGWADTQYF.

This chain joins TRBV18 and TRBJ2-1; 10 positions match TRBD2. CDR3 size: 15 residues. Germline assignment: CDR1 KGHSH and CDR2 LQKENI. Unmatched junction bases numbered 4, after V lost 4 bases and J lost 4 bases. The CDR3 loop reads CASSLGLADYNEQFF. The CDR3 nucleotides are TGTGCCAGCTCACTCGGACTAGCGGATTACAATGAGCAGTTCTTC.

CDR3 sequence: CASSRLQVNTGELFF. The CDR3 DNA is TGCGCCAGCAGTCGGCTACAGGTGAACACCGGGGAGCTGTTTTTT. V and J are TRBV10-2 and TRBJ2-2; D is possibly TRBD1 (5 bases). V was clipped by 5 bases and J by 1 base, with 11 bases between them. The CDR3 length is 15 residues. Germline V lookup: CDR1 WSHSY, CDR2 SAAADI.

The V call is TRBV6-1, the J call TRBJ2-7; the D gene is possibly TRBD2 (6 bases). The CDR3 has 15 amino acids. Per germline, CDR1 MNHNS and CDR2 SASEGT. V dropped 1 base and J dropped 0 bases, with 10 bases sitting between them. DNA of the CDR3: TGTGCCAGCAGTGAAGTTGGAGGGAGCTCCTACGAGCAGTACTTC. Translated, it gives CASSEVGGSSYEQYF.

V and J are TRBV30 and TRBJ2-7; 8 bases agree with TRBD1. The CDR3 spans 13 residues. From germline, CDR1 is GTSNPN and CDR2 SVGIG (reference sequence). The ends lost 5 bases at V and 4 bases at J; junction bases unmatched: 7. CDR3 sequence: CAWAQGGRYEQYF. The CDR3 DNA sequence: TGTGCCTGGGCACAGGGGGGACGTTACGAGCAGTACTTC.

The V call is TRBV30, the J call TRBJ1-6; no definite D call. Between the trimmed V and J ends, which lost 2 bases and 6 bases, there was a span of 2 bases. The CDR3 is made up of 11 amino acids. Germline V gene lookup returns CDR1 GTSNPN and CDR2 SVGIG (reference sequence). In nucleotides, the CDR3 is TGTGCCTGGAGTCTTAATTCACCCCTCCACTTT. Protein product: CAWSLNSPLHF.

V and J are TRBV7-8 and TRBJ2-3; possibly TRBD2 for D (5 bases). This CDR3 is 16 amino acids long. Trimming cost V 1 base and J 2 bases, with 13 bases left between them. Per germline, CDR1 SGHVS and CDR2 FQNEAQ. CDR3 loop: CASSLGTGSTTDTQYF. DNA of the CDR3: TGTGCCAGCAGCTTAGGTACGGGGTCTACCACAGATACGCAGTATTTT. The whole variable domain, remainder taken from reference TRBV7-8 and TRBJ2-3, is GAGVSQSPRYKVAKRGQDVALRCDPISGHVSLFWYQQALGQGPEFLTYFQNEAQLDKSGLPSDRFFAERPEGSVSTLKIQRTQQEDSAVYLCASSLGTGSTTDTQYFGPGTRLTVL.

The J gene is TRBJ1-2, the V gene TRBV5-1, with 7 bases lining up with TRBD1. The trim removed 2 bases at V and 6 bases at J, leaving 4 bases unmatched. The CDR3 runs 13 residues. The germline CDR1 and CDR2 sequences are SGHRS and YFSETQ. DNA of the CDR3: TGCGCCAGCAGCTTCCGCAGGGGGGATGGCTACACCTTC. Protein sequence: CASSFRRGDGYTF.

The chain links TRBV25-1 to TRBJ2-5, with D maybe TRBD2 (6 bases). The V and J ends lost 4 bases and 3 bases respectively, with 9 bases between them. The CDR3 spans 13 residues. In germline, CDR1 is MGHDK, CDR2 SYGVNS. CDR3 protein: CASSVAGKETQYF. As DNA, the CDR3 is TGTGCCAGCAGTGTGGCGGGAAAAGAGACCCAGTACTTC.

The V gene is TRBV10-1, the J gene TRBJ1-1; TRBD1 agrees at 8 bases. The CDR3 extends over 15 amino acids. After removal of 5 bases from V and 4 bases from J, the junction contained 9 bases not matched to a gene. Germline values: CDR1 WNHNN, CDR2 SYGVQD (reference sequence). CDR3: CASSLRDRFLTEAFF. The CDR3, as DNA: TGCGCCAGCAGTCTCCGGGACAGGTTTCTCACTGAAGCTTTCTTT.

This clone came up a few times. This chain joins TRBV15 and TRBJ1-3; 7 bases agree with TRBD1. J gave up 7 bases and V 2 bases, and 2 bases lay outside the gene matches. CDR1 LNHNV and CDR2 YYDKDF come from the germline V gene (reference sequence). The CDR3 totals 13 residues. The CDR3: CATSRRQGNTIYF. DNA for the CDR3: TGTGCCACCAGCAGAAGACAGGGCAACACCATATATTTT.

This clone was observed once. The chain is built from TRBV5-3 and TRBJ1-2; 9 bases fit TRBD1. TRBV5-3 is identified as an open reading frame with a role that is uncertain. V lost 6 bases and J lost 3; bases outside the gene matches: 12. The CDR3 loop spans 16 amino acids. The CDR3 loop is CARIYPGTGLHYGYTF. CDR3 in DNA: TGTGCCAGAATCTACCCCGGGACAGGGTTACACTATGGCTACACCTTC.